The 21 T cell receptor beta chains in this list originate from one sample, sequenced in a study of OX40 agonist ivuxolimab in advanced cancers. Profiled with immunoSEQ multiplex PCR; TCRdb holds only in-frame clones, not every one. The sample carries about 38,000 clones, roughly 87% recorded once. The input for sequencing was CD4+ or CD8+ T cells sorted from blood, taken in a trial of the OX40 agonist ivuxolimab. The source of these receptors is an adult with an advanced solid tumor such as melanoma, head and neck, liver or kidney cancer.

This clone was observed a single time. The rearrangement joins TRBV28 to TRBJ2-2, with TRBD2 matching over 15 bases. CDR3 length: 20 amino acids. The germline CDR1 and CDR2 sequences are MDHEN and SYDVKM. Losses at the gene ends were 4 bases for V and 2 bases for J; bases not matched to a gene: 11. The DNA of the CDR3 is TGTGCCAGCAGTTCGCCCTTTCTGGGACTAGCGGGGGGCAACACCGGGGAGCTGTTTTTT. This codes for CASSSPFLGLAGGNTGELFF.

The V gene is TRBV28, the J gene TRBJ1-4; TRBD1 aligns across 7 bases. The CDR3 covers 13 residues. Germline assignment: CDR1 MDHEN and CDR2 SYDVKM. The V and J ends lost 4 bases and 10 bases, in that order; junction bases with no gene match: 6. The CDR3 bases are TGTGCCAGCAGTTCGACAGGGTCGGGAAAACTGTTTTTT. Protein sequence: CASSSTGSGKLFF.

The chain uses TRBV10-3 and TRBJ1-1, with D possibly matching TRBD1 (5 bases). Trimming pared 7 bases from V and 3 bases from J, leaving 9 bases between. This CDR3 spans 12 amino acids. Germline lookup yields CDR1 ENHRY and CDR2 SYGVKD. The DNA of the CDR3 is TGTGCCATCATGGGGGGGGACACTGAAGCTTTCTTT. The encoded protein is CAIMGGDTEAFF.

Turning to this clone: A junction end diverges from the germline sequence, so it may reflect a read error. V usage is TRBV6-5 and J usage is TRBJ2-7; the match to TRBD1 covers 8 bases. CDR3 length: 13 amino acids. Per germline, CDR1 MNHEY and CDR2 SVGAGI. As DNA, the CDR3 is TGTGCCAGCAGTTACTCGGGACAGGACGAACAGTACTTC. Its protein product is CASSYSGQDEQYF.

This chain joins TRBV7-6 and TRBJ1-1; D not certain. The V gene lost 5 bases and the J gene lost 8 bases, with 9 bases spanning the gap. CDR3 length equals 11 residues. In germline, CDR1 is SGHVS, CDR2 FNYEAQ. The CDR3 bases are TGTGCCAGCAGCCCCGCCGGGGAAGCTTTCTTT. It translates to CASSPAGEAFF. The full variable domain, completed using reference TRBV7-6 and TRBJ1-1, is GAGVSQSPRYKVTKRGQDVALRCDPISGHVSLYWYRQALGQGPEFLTYFNYEAQQDKSGLPNDRFSAERPEGSISTLTIQRTEQRDSAMYRCASSPAGEAFFGQGTRLTVV.

The chain couples TRBV27 to TRBJ1-1; 9 nucleotides line up with TRBD1. Looked up from germline, CDR1 is MNHEY and CDR2 is SMNVEV (reference sequence). The CDR3 is 15 amino acids. After removal of 7 bases from V and 1 base from J, the junction contained 7 bases not matched to a gene. The CDR3 sequence: CASTLTGGANTEAFF. The CDR3 DNA is TGTGCCAGCACCCTAACAGGGGGCGCGAACACTGAAGCTTTCTTT.

This chain joins TRBV6-6 and TRBJ2-3; TRBD1 might be the D (5 bases). This CDR3 spans 16 amino acids. Germline-derived CDR1 and CDR2 are MNHNY and SVGAGI (reference sequence). V was shortened by 2 bases and J by 1 base, with 13 bases between the two germline ends. CDR3 in amino acids: CASSYQGSPRTDTQYF. The CDR3 region has the DNA TGTGCCAGCAGTTACCAGGGCAGTCCTCGCACAGATACGCAGTATTTT.

The V call is TRBV4-3, the J call TRBJ1-1; 10 bases align to TRBD1. The V segment lost 3 bases and the J segment 3 bases; nucleotides outside the gene matches: 1. The CDR3 is 14 amino acids. The V gene's germline CDR1 is LGHNA and CDR2 YSLEER. CDR3 region: CASSQDRGYTEAFF. In nucleotides, the CDR3 is TGCGCCAGCAGCCAGGACAGGGGGTACACTGAAGCTTTCTTT.

The rearrangement joins TRBV19 to TRBJ2-1; 9 positions agree with TRBD1. Trimming removed 3 bases from V and 8 bases from J; junction bases left unmatched: 8. The CDR3 has 15 residues. Germline V gene sequence: CDR1 LNHDA, CDR2 SQIVND (reference sequence). The DNA for the CDR3 is TGTGCCAGTAGTATTCCGGGACAGGGAATCGATGAGCAGTTCTTC. Its protein is CASSIPGQGIDEQFF.

The table lists this clone with a count of one. V is TRBV9 and J is TRBJ1-2; D unresolved. The germline V gene encodes CDR1 SGDLS and CDR2 YYNGEE. Between the trimmed V and J ends, which lost 1 base and 6 bases, there was a span of 13 bases. The CDR3 runs to 14 residues. The CDR3: CASSVLPQADGYTF. Written as DNA, the CDR3 is TGTGCCAGCAGCGTACTTCCCCAGGCGGATGGCTACACCTTC. The variable domain in full, with the rest retrieved from reference TRBV9 and TRBJ1-2, is DSGVTQTPKHLITATGQRVTLRCSPRSGDLSVYWYQQSLDQGLQFLIQYYNGEERAKGNILERFSAQQFPDLHSELNLSSLELGDSALYFCASSVLPQADGYTFGSGTRLTVV.

The chain uses TRBV7-2 and TRBJ2-5, with TRBD1 matching 8 bases. Germline-derived CDR1 and CDR2 are SGHTA and FQGNSA. Unmatched junction bases numbered 8, after V lost 5 bases and J lost 0 bases. The CDR3 totals 16 residues. Written as DNA, the CDR3 is TGTGCCAGCAGCCGGGGGACAGGCCCGTACCAAGAGACCCAGTACTTC. Translating it yields CASSRGTGPYQETQYF.

The chain has TRBV11-2 and TRBJ2-7, with D perhaps TRBD1 (6 bases). CDR1 and CDR2 from the germline V gene are SGHAT and FQNNGV. The CDR3 length is 14 residues. Trimming took off 1 base at V and 6 bases at J, with 13 bases between the two ends. This CDR3 is CASSLAGVFAEQYF. The CDR3 DNA follows: TGTGCCAGCAGCTTAGCAGGGGTCTTCGCCGAGCAGTACTTC.

The chain recombines TRBV4-1 with TRBJ2-5; 7 bases are shared with TRBD1. The J segment lost 2 bases and the V segment lost 4 bases, leaving 4 bases of the junction unmatched. The V gene's germline CDR1 is MGHRA and CDR2 YSYEKL. This CDR3 spans 14 amino acids. The CDR3 sequence: CASSLWDSQETQYF. Here the CDR3 DNA reads TGCGCCAGCAGCCTCTGGGACAGTCAAGAGACCCAGTACTTC.

This sequence joins TRBV9 and TRBJ1-4, with D maybe TRBD1 (5 bases). Per the germline V gene, CDR1 is SGDLS and CDR2 is YYNGEE. The CDR3 is 15 amino acids. The V end was cut by 3 bases, the J end by 3 bases, with 12 bases between. CDR3 sequence: CASSDGGAPNEKLFF. The CDR3 DNA sequence: TGTGCCAGCAGCGACGGTGGGGCCCCTAATGAAAAACTGTTTTTT.

This clone came up a few times. The chain combines TRBV6-5 with TRBJ2-7; the D is unclear. The CDR3 contains 11 residues. Germline assignment: CDR1 MNHEY and CDR2 SVGAGI. Between the trimmed V and J ends, which lost 5 bases and 9 bases, there was a span of 11 bases. The CDR3 sequence: CASSETLRQYF. For the CDR3, the DNA is TGTGCCAGCAGTGAGACCTTACGGCAGTACTTC.

In its sample, this clone was seen a few times. A far larger clone is off by one base, so a read error is likely. This rearrangement joins TRBV5-6 to TRBJ2-5; 9 bases line up with TRBD1. Unmatched junction bases numbered 9, after V lost 3 bases and J lost 3 bases. Germline V CDR1 and CDR2: SGHDT, YYEEEE. The CDR3 is 16 amino acids. In DNA, the CDR3 is TGTGCCAGCAGCTCCCGGGACAGGGACCTCAAAGAGACCCAGTACTTC. Translated, it gives CASSSRDRDLKETQYF.

The chain is built from TRBV12-5 and TRBJ2-3, with D perhaps TRBD1 (5 bases). Per the germline V gene, CDR1 is LGHNT and CDR2 is FRNRAP. Trimming took off 3 bases at V and 0 bases at J, with 13 bases between the two ends. The CDR3 covers 16 residues. The CDR3 DNA sequence: TGTGCTAGTGGTTTCACGGCGGACACTAGCACAGATACGCAGTATTTT. Translated, it gives CASGFTADTSTDTQYF.

Only one count was recorded for this clone. The chain has TRBV5-4 and TRBJ1-2; TRBD1 matches at 11 bases. The CDR3 has 18 amino acids. Germline CDR1 is SGHNT and CDR2 is YYREEE (reference sequence). Germline trimming cut 3 bases from V and 3 bases from J; bases unmatched to any gene: 13. The CDR3: CASSSYGQGAFDDYGYTF. CDR3 coding DNA: TGTGCCAGCAGCTCCTACGGACAGGGGGCGTTTGATGACTATGGCTACACCTTC.

This clone appeared once. The rearrangement links TRBV6-5 to TRBJ2-5, with no clear D. Germline values: CDR1 MNHEY, CDR2 SVGAGI. The V end was cut by 0 bases, the J end by 4 bases, with 3 bases between. The CDR3 runs to 12 residues. The CDR3 sequence is CASSYSRETQYF. In DNA form, the CDR3 reads TGTGCCAGCAGTTACTCTAGAGAGACCCAGTACTTC.

V gene TRBV27 combines with J gene TRBJ1-5; 7 bases fit TRBD1. Germline assignment: CDR1 MNHEY and CDR2 SMNVEV (reference sequence). V trimming: 5 bases; J trimming: 3 bases; junction bases outside the gene matches: 4. This CDR3 has 14 residues. The CDR3 DNA reads as TGTGCCAGCAGTATGACAGGGAACAATCAGCCCCAGCATTTT. Translating gives CASSMTGNNQPQHF.

In DNA form, the CDR3 reads TGTGCCAGCAGCGTATCTCCCGAGGCAGTTATCTACGAGCAGTACTTC. This codes for CASSVSPEAVIYEQYF. The chain joins TRBV7-2 to TRBJ2-7; D gene ambiguous. The germline V gene encodes CDR1 SGHTA and CDR2 FQGNSA. V was pared by 5 bases and J by 3 bases, with 20 bases between. The CDR3 length is 16 residues.